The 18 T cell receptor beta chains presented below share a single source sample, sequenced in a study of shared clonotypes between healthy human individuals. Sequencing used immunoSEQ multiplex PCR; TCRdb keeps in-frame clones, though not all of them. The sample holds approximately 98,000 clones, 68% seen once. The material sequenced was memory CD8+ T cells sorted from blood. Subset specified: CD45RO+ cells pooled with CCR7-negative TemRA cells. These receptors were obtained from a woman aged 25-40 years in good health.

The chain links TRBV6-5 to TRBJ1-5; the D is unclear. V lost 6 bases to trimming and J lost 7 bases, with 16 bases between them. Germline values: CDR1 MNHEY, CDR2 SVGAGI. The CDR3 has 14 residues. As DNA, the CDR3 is TGTGCCAGCAGCGCCGGGTCCGGAGGGCAGCCCCAGCATTTT. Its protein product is CASSAGSGGQPQHF.

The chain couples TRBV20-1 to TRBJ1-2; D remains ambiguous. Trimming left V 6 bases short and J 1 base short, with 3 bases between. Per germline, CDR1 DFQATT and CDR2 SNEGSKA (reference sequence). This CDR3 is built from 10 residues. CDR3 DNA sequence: TGCAGTGCGATTAACTATGGCTACACCTTC. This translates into CSAINYGYTF.

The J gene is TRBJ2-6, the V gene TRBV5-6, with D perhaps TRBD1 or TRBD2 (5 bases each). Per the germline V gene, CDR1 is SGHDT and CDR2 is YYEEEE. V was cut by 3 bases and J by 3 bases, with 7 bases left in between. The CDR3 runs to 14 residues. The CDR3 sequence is CASSWGIGANVLTF. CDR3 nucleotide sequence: TGTGCCAGCAGCTGGGGGATTGGGGCCAACGTCCTGACTTTC.

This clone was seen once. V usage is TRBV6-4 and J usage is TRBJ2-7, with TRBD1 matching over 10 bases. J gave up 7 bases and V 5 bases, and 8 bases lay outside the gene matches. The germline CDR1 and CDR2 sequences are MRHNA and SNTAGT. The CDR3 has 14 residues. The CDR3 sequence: CASSTRTGGVEQYF. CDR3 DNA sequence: TGTGCCAGCAGTACAAGGACAGGGGGAGTTGAGCAGTACTTC.

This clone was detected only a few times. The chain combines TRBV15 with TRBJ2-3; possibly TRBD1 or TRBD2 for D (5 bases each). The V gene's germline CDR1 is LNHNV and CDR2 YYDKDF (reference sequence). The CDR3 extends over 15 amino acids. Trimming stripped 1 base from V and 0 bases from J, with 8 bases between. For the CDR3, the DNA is TGTGCCACCAGCAGAGGGGGCGGGAGCACAGATACGCAGTATTTT. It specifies CATSRGGGSTDTQYF.

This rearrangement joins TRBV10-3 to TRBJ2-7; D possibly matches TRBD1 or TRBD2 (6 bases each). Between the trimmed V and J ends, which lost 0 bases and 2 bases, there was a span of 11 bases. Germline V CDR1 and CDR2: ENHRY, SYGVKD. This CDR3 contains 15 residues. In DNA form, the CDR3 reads TGTGCCATCAGTGAGTCTTTCGGGGGCCCCTACGAGCAGTACTTC. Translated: CAISESFGGPYEQYF.

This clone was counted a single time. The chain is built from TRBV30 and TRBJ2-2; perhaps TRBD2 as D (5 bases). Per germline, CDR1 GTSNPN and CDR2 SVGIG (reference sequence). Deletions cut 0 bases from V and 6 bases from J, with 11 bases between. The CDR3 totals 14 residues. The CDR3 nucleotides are TGTGCCTGGAGTGTATGGGTGAGGGCCGGGGAGCTGTTTTTT. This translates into CAWSVWVRAGELFF.

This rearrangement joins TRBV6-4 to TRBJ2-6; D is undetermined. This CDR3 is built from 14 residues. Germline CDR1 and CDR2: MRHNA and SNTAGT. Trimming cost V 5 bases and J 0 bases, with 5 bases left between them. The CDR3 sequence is CASSKVSGANVLTF. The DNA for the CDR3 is TGTGCCAGCAGTAAGGTCTCTGGGGCCAACGTCCTGACTTTC.

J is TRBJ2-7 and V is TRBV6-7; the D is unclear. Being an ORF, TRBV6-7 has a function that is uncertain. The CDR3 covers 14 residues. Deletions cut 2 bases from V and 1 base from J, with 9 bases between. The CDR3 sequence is CASSYGDSSYEQYF. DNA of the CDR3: TGTGCCAGCAGTTACGGCGACTCATCCTACGAGCAGTACTTC.

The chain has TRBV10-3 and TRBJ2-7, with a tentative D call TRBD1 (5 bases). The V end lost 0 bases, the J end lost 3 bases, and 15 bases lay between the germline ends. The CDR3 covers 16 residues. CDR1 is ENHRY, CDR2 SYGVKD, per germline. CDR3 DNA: TGTGCCATCAGTGAGTCGGTCGCAGGGATACTCTACGAGCAGTACTTC. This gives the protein CAISESVAGILYEQYF.

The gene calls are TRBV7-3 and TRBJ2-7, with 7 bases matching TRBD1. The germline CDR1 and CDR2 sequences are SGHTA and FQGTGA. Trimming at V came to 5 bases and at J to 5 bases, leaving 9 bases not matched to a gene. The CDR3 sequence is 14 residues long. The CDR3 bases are TGTGCCAGCAGCCCGGGACAGTTTGCCCACGAGCAGTACTTC. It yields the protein CASSPGQFAHEQYF. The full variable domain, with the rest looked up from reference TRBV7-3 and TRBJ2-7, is GAGVSQTPSNKVTEKGKYVELRCDPISGHTALYWYRQSLGQGPEFLIYFQGTGAADDSGLPNDRFFAVRPEGSVSTLKIQRTERGDSAVYLCASSPGQFAHEQYFGPGTRLTVT.

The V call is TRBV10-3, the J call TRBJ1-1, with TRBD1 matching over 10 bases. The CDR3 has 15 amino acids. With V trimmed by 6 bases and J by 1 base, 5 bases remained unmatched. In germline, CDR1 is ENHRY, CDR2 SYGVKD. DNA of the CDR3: TGTGCCATCAGCCCGGGACAGGGGAAGAACACTGAAGCTTTCTTT. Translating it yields CAISPGQGKNTEAFF.

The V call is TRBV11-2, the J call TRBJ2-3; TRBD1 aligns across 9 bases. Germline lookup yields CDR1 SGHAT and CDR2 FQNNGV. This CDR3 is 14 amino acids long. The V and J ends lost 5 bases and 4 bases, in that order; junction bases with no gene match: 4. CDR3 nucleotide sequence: TGTGCCAGCAGCACCAGACAGGGGGCAGATACGCAGTATTTT. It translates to CASSTRQGADTQYF.

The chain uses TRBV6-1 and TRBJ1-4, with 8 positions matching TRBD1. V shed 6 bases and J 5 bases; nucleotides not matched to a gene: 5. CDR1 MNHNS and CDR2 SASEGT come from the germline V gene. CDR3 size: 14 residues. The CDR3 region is CASREGQENEKLFF. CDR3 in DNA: TGTGCCAGCAGGGAGGGACAGGAAAATGAAAAACTGTTTTTT.

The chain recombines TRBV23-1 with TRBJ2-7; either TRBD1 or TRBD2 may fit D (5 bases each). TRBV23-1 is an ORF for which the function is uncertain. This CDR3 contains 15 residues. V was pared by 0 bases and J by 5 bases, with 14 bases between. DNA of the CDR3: TGCGCCAGCAGTCAATCGATTTCGGGACGGGACGAGCAGTACTTC. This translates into CASSQSISGRDEQYF.

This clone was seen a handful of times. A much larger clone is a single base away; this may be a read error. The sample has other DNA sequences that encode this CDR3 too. CDR3 amino acids: CASSIWSKETQYF. CDR3 coding DNA: TGTGCCAGTAGTATTTGGTCGAAAGAGACCCAGTACTTC. The rearrangement uses TRBV19 and TRBJ2-5, with D uncertain. The germline gives CDR1 LNHDA, CDR2 SQIVND (reference sequence). The CDR3 has 13 residues. V was clipped by 3 bases and J by 3 bases, with 8 bases between them.

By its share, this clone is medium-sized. CDR3: CASSPWSAYYEQYF. In nucleotides, the CDR3 is TGTGCCAGTAGCCCGTGGTCAGCGTACTACGAGCAGTACTTC. The rearrangement links TRBV19 to TRBJ2-7, with unresolved D. Trimming left V 6 bases short and J 3 bases short, with 15 bases between. The germline gives CDR1 LNHDA, CDR2 SQIVND (reference sequence). This CDR3 is 14 amino acids long. Full variable domain (rest looked up from reference TRBV19 and TRBJ2-7): DGGITQSPKYLFRKEGQNVTLSCEQNLNHDAMYWYRQDPGQGLRLIYYSQIVNDFQKGDIAEGYSVSREKKESFPLTVTSAQKNPTAFYLCASSPWSAYYEQYFGPGTRLTVT.

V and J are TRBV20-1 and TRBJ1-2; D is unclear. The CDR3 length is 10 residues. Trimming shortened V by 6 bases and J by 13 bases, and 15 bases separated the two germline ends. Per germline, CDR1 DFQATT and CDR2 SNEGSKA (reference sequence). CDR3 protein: CSAAGPVGTF. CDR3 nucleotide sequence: TGCAGTGCGGCTGGACCCGTAGGCACCTTC.